Included here is one TCR beta chain sequence, with context. The data were taken from a study of early T cells in non-severe SARS-CoV-2 infection. TCRdb reprocessed the 5' RACE reads via MiXCR and lists one record per CDR3 protein. The table includes about 110,000 distinct CDR3 sequences, around 12% detected once. The sample here was whole blood, taken at baseline. The receptor comes from an adult who was a healthcare worker with PCR-confirmed SARS-CoV-2 infection or an uninfected control (not recorded which).

The CDR3, as DNA: TGCAGTGCTCCGGAAGGAGGGACCGGGGAGCTGTTTTTT. Residues: CSAPEGGTGELFF. This chain connects TRBV20-1 to TRBJ2-2; TRBD2 might be the D (6 bases). Trimming removed 5 bases from V and 5 bases from J, with 12 bases in between. Germline CDR1 and CDR2: DFQATT and SNEGSKA (reference sequence). CDR3 length: 13 residues.